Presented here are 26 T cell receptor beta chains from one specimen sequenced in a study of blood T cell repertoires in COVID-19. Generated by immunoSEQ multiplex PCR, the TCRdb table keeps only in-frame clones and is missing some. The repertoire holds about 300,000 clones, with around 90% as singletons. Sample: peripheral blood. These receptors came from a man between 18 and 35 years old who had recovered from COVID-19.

This chain's CDR3 is CASSPPRASGNEKLFF. The CDR3 bases are TGTGCCAGCTCACCACCGCGGGCTTCGGGCAATGAAAAACTGTTTTTT. The J gene is TRBJ1-4, the V gene TRBV18, with D unclear. V lost 0 bases and J lost 5, with 13 bases in between. Germline V CDR1 and CDR2: KGHSH, LQKENI. This CDR3 spans 16 amino acids.

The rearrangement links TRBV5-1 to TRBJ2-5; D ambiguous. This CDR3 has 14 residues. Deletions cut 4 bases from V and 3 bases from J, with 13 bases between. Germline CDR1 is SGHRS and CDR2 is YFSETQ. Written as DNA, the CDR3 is TGCGCCAGCAGCGCTACCTCTCCCGAAGAGACCCAGTACTTC. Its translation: CASSATSPEETQYF.

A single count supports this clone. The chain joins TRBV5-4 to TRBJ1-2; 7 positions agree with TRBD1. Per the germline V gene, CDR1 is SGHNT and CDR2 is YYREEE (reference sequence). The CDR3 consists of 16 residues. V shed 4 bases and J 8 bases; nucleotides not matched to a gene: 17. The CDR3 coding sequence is TGTGCCAGCAGCCTTCGACAGGGCCCACCTAAAAGAGGCTACACCTTC. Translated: CASSLRQGPPKRGYTF.

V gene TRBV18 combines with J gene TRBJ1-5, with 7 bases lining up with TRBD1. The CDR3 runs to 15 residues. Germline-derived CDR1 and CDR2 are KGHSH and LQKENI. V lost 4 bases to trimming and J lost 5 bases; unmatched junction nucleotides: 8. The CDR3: CASSLTGTEDQPQHF. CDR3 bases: TGTGCCAGCTCACTGACCGGGACAGAAGATCAGCCCCAGCATTTT.

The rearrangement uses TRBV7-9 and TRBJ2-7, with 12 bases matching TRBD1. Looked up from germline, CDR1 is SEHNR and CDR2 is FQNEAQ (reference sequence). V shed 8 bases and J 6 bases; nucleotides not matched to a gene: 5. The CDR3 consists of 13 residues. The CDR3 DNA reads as TGTGCCAGCCAAGGGACAGGGGGCGGCGAGCAGTACTTC. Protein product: CASQGTGGGEQYF. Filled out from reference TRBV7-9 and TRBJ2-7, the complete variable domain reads DTGVSQNPRHKITKRGQNVTFRCDPISEHNRLYWYRQTLGQGPEFLTYFQNEAQLEKSRLLSDRFSAERPKGSFSTLEIQRTEQGDSAMYLCASQGTGGGEQYFGPGTRLTVT.

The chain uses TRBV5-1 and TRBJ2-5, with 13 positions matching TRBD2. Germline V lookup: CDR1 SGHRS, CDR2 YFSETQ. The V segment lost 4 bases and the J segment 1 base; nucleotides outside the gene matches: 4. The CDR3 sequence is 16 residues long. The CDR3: CASSTGLAGPQETQYF. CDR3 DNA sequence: TGCGCCAGCAGCACGGGACTAGCGGGGCCCCAAGAGACCCAGTACTTC.

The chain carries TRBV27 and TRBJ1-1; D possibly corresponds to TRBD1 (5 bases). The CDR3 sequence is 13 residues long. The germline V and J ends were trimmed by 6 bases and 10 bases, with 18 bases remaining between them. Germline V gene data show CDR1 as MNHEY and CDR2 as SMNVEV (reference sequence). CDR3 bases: TGTGCCAGCAGCCCGAGTCAGGGCTTGGGAGCTTTCTTT. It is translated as CASSPSQGLGAFF.

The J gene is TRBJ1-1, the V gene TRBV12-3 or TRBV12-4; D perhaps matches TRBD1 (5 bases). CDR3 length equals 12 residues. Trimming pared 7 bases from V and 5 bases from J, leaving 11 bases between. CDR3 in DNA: TGTGCCAGCACCTGGGGGGGGACTGAAGCTTTCTTT. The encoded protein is CASTWGGTEAFF.

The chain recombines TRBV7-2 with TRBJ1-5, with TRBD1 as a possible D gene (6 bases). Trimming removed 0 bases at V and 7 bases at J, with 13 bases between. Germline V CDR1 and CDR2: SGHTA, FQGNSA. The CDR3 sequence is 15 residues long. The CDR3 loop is CASSLAGGAGQPQHF. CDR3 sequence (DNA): TGTGCCAGCAGCTTAGCGGGGGGGGCGGGACAGCCCCAGCATTTT.

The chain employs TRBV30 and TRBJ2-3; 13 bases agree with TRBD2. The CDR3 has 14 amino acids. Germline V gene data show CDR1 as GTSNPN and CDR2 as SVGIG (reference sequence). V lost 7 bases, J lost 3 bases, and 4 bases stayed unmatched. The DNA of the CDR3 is TGTGCCTTGAAGACTAGCGGGAGGACAGATACGCAGTATTTT. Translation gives CALKTSGRTDTQYF. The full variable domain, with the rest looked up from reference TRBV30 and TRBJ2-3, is SQTIHQWPATLVQPVGSPLSLECTVEGTSNPNLYWYRQAAGRGLQLLFYSVGIGQISSEVPQNLSASRPQDRQFILSSKKLLLSDSGFYLCALKTSGRTDTQYFGPGTRLTVL.

DNA for the CDR3: TGTGCCAGCAGTTCTAGCGGGAGTGGCTCAGATACGCAGTATTTT. The encoded protein is CASSSSGSGSDTQYF. This chain joins TRBV6-4 and TRBJ2-3; 10 bases are a match to TRBD2. The CDR3 runs 15 residues. V shed 5 bases and J 4 bases; nucleotides not matched to a gene: 6. Germline CDR1 MRHNA, CDR2 SNTAGT.

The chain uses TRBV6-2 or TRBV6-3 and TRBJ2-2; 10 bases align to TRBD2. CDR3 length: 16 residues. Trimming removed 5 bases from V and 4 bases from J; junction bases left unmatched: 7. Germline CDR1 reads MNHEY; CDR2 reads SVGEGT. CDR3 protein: CASSATSGAFTGELFF. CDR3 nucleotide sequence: TGTGCCAGCAGTGCTACTAGCGGGGCCTTCACCGGGGAGCTGTTTTTT.

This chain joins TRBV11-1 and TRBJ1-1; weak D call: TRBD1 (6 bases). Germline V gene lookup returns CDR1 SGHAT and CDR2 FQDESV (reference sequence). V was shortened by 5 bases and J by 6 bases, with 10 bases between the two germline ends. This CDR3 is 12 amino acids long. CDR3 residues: CASSRTAPEAFF. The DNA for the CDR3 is TGTGCCAGCAGCAGGACAGCCCCTGAAGCTTTCTTT.

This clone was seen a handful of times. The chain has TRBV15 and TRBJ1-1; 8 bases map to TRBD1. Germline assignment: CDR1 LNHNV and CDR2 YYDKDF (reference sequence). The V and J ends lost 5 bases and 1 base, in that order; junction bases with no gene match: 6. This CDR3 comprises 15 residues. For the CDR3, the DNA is TGTGCCACCAGCTCTCAGACAGGGGCGAACACTGAAGCTTTCTTT. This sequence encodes CATSSQTGANTEAFF. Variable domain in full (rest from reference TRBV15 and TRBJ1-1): DAMVIQNPRYQVTQFGKPVTLSCSQTLNHNVMYWYQQKSSQAPKLLFHYYDKDFNNEADTPDNFQSRRPNTSFCFLDIRSPGLGDTAMYLCATSSQTGANTEAFFGQGTRLTVV.

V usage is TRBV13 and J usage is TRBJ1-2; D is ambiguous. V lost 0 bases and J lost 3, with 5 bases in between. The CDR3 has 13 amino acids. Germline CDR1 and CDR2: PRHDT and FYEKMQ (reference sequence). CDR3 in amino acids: CASSLGRDYGYTF. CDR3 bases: TGTGCCAGCAGCTTAGGAAGAGACTATGGCTACACCTTC.

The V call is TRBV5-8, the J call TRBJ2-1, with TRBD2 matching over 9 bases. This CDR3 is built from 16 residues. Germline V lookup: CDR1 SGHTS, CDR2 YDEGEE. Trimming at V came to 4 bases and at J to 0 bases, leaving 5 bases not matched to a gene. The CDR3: CASSLLAGSSYNEQFF. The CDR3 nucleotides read TGTGCCAGCAGCCTTCTAGCGGGGAGCTCCTACAATGAGCAGTTCTTC.

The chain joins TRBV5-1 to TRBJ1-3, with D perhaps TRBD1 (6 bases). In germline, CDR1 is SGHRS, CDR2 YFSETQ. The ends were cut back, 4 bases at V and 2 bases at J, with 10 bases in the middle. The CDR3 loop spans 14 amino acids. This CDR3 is CASSTGTPGNTIYF. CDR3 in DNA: TGCGCCAGCAGCACAGGGACACCTGGAAACACCATATATTTT.

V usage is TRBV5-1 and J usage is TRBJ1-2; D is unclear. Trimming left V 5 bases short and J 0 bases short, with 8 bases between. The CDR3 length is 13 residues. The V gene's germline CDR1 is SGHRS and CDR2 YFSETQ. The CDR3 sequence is CASRGTANYGYTF. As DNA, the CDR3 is TGCGCCAGCAGGGGTACAGCTAACTATGGCTACACCTTC.

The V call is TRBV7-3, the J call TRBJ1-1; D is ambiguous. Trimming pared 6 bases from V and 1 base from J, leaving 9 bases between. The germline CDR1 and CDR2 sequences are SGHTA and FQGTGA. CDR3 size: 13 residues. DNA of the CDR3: TGTGCCAGCAGTCTCAGGCGGAACACTGAAGCTTTCTTT. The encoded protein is CASSLRRNTEAFF.

The CDR3 protein is CASKEGNQPQHF. CDR3 sequence (DNA): TGTGCCAGCAAGGAGGGGAATCAGCCCCAGCATTTT. This chain uses TRBV28 with TRBJ1-5; perhaps TRBD1 as D (5 bases). Looked up from germline, CDR1 is MDHEN and CDR2 is SYDVKM. V lost 7 bases to trimming and J lost 4 bases, with 8 bases between them. The CDR3 totals 12 residues.

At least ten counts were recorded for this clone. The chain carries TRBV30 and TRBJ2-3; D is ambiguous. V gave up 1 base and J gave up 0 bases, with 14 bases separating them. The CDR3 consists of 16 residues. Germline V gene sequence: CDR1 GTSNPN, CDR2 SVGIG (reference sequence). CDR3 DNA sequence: TGTGCCTGGAGTGGGTGGAGCCCATCTAGCACAGATACGCAGTATTTT. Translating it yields CAWSGWSPSSTDTQYF.

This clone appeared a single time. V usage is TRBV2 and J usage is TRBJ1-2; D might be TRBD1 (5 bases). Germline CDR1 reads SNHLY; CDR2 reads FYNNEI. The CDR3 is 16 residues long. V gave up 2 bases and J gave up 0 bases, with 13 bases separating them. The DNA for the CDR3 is TGTGCCAGCAGTGAACTATCAGGGTATACTAACTATGGCTACACCTTC. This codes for CASSELSGYTNYGYTF.

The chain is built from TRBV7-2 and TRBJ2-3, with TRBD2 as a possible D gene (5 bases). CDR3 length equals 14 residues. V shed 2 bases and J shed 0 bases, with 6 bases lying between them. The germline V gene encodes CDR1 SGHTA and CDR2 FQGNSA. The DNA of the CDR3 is TGTGCCAGCAGCTTAAAGCGGAGCACAGATACGCAGTATTTT. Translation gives CASSLKRSTDTQYF.

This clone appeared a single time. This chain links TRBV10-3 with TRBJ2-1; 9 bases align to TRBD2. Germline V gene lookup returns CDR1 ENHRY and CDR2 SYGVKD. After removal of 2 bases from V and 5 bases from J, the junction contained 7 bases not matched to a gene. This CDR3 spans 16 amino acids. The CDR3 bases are TGTGCCATCAGTGAGGAGGGTAGCGGGAGAGACAATGAGCAGTTCTTC. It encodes CAISEEGSGRDNEQFF.

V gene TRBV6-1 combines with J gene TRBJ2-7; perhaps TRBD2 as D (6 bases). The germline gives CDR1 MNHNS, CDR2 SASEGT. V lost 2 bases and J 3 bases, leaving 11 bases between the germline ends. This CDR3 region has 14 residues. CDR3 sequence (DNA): TGTGCCAGCAGTGAATTATACGGGAGCTACGAGCAGTACTTC. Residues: CASSELYGSYEQYF.

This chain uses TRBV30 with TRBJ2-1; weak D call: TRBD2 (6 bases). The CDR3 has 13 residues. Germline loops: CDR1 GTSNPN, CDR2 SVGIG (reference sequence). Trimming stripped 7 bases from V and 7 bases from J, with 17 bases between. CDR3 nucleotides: TGTGCCTTTAGGCTGTCGGGAGTGAATGAGCAGTTCTTC. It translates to CAFRLSGVNEQFF.